This entry lists 27 T cell receptor beta chains sequenced from one sample in a study of blood T cell repertoires in COVID-19 (dated by TCRdb to about 2020). Libraries were made using the immunoSEQ multiplex PCR assay. As stored in TCRdb, this immuneACCESS dataset retains in-frame rearrangements with V and J assigned. A fraction of the clones does not appear; measured against another copy, unresolved V genes explain less than half of the discrepancy, and the remainder lacks a known reason. The table for this sample lists some 520,000 clones; roughly 89% of them were counted only once. 0.7% to 1% of the sample is taken by the ten largest. The sample comprised peripheral blood. All receptors come from a man aged 18 to 29 with COVID-19, enrolled during active disease.

This clone was picked up one time. This sequence joins TRBV2 and TRBJ2-1, with 15 bases fitting TRBD2. Trimming took 2 bases from V and 11 from J; bases not matched to a gene: 7. In germline, CDR1 is SNHLY, CDR2 FYNNEI. The CDR3 has 16 amino acids. CDR3 residues: CASSERRTSGRAKQFF. CDR3 coding DNA: TGTGCCAGCAGTGAAAGGAGGACTAGCGGGAGGGCCAAGCAGTTCTTC.

This sequence joins TRBV18 and TRBJ1-5; TRBD1 agrees at 11 bases. Per the germline V gene, CDR1 is KGHSH and CDR2 is LQKENI. The ends lost 5 bases at V and 4 bases at J; junction bases unmatched: 1. CDR3 length: 14 amino acids. The CDR3 DNA sequence: TGTGCCAGCTCAGGGACAGGGGGGAATCAGCCCCAGCATTTT. The encoded protein is CASSGTGGNQPQHF.

This clone was seen only once. This chain connects TRBV10-2 to TRBJ2-1, with TRBD1 identical over 12 bases. V lost 2 bases, J lost 5 bases, and 4 bases stayed unmatched. This CDR3 spans 16 amino acids. Germline values: CDR1 WSHSY, CDR2 SAAADI. CDR3 DNA sequence: TGCGCCAGCAGTGAGAAGGGACAGGGGGCCAACAATGAGCAGTTCTTC. Its translation: CASSEKGQGANNEQFF.

The J gene is TRBJ2-7, the V gene TRBV5-1, with a possible D match to TRBD1 (6 bases). The CDR3 covers 15 residues. Germline lookup yields CDR1 SGHRS and CDR2 YFSETQ. Trimming cost V 4 bases and J 2 bases, with 16 bases left between them. CDR3 protein: CASSTQGNAAYEQYF. CDR3 sequence (DNA): TGCGCCAGCAGCACACAGGGAAACGCGGCCTACGAGCAGTACTTC.

This chain joins TRBV18 and TRBJ2-3; 11 bases align to TRBD1. The CDR3 is 17 amino acids. Germline V gene data show CDR1 as KGHSH and CDR2 as LQKENI. Germline trimming cut 3 bases from V and 4 bases from J; bases unmatched to any gene: 9. The CDR3: CASSPQYRTGGPDTQYF. CDR3 bases: TGTGCCAGCTCACCCCAATATCGGACAGGGGGCCCAGATACGCAGTATTTT.

V usage is TRBV7-2 and J usage is TRBJ2-1, with a tentative D call TRBD2 (6 bases). The V end lost 5 bases, the J end lost 2 bases, and 10 bases lay between the germline ends. The CDR3 extends over 14 amino acids. CDR1 is SGHTA and CDR2 is FQGNSA in the germline V gene. The chain's CDR3 is CASSSSGPYNEQFF. CDR3 coding DNA: TGTGCCAGCAGCAGTAGCGGTCCCTACAATGAGCAGTTCTTC.

This rearrangement joins TRBV6-1 to TRBJ2-2; 7 bases are shared with TRBD1. There are 16 residues in the CDR3. Looked up from germline, CDR1 is MNHNS and CDR2 is SASEGT. J was trimmed by 3 bases and V by 1 base; bases with no gene match: 5. The CDR3 DNA follows: TGTGCCAGCAGTGAAGACACCGGGACAGACACCGGGGAGCTGTTTTTT. It is translated as CASSEDTGTDTGELFF.

The rearrangement joins TRBV11-3 to TRBJ2-3, with TRBD2 matching 7 bases. V gave up 6 bases and J gave up 7 bases; unmatched junction bases: 13. CDR1 SGHNT and CDR2 YENEEA come from the germline V gene. This CDR3 is built from 15 residues. The CDR3 DNA sequence: TGTGCCAGCAGATTGGGGGGGGACTCCGGGTATACGCAGTATTTT. Protein product: CASRLGGDSGYTQYF. Full variable domain (outside the CDR3, taken from reference TRBV11-3 and TRBJ2-3): EAGVVQSPRYKIIEKKQPVAFWCNPISGHNTLYWYLQNLGQGPELLIRYENEEAVDDSQLPKDRFSAERLKGVDSTLKIQPAELGDSAVYLCASRLGGDSGYTQYFGPGTRLTVL.

The J gene is TRBJ1-6, the V gene TRBV11-3; 9 bases line up with TRBD1. In germline, CDR1 is SGHNT, CDR2 YENEEA. J lost 7 bases, V lost 5 bases, and 3 bases had no gene match. This CDR3 spans 14 amino acids. CDR3 region: CASSADRGNSPLHF. The CDR3 DNA reads TGTGCCAGCAGCGCCGACAGGGGGAATTCACCCCTCCACTTT.

The genes are TRBV6-1 and TRBJ1-6; D might be TRBD1 (5 bases). The length of the CDR3 is 16 residues. CDR1 and CDR2 from the germline V gene are MNHNS and SASEGT. V was clipped by 4 bases and J by 12 bases, with 22 bases between them. DNA for the CDR3: TGTGCCAGCAGTGCCCTTGACGGGCCCAAGGGGCGACCCCTCCACTTT. Its translation: CASSALDGPKGRPLHF.

V is TRBV7-6 and J is TRBJ2-2; TRBD1 matches at 10 bases. CDR1 is SGHVS and CDR2 is FNYEAQ in the germline V gene. This CDR3 has 16 residues. V shed 0 bases, J shed 6 bases, and the junction held 4 bases outside the gene matches. CDR3 loop: CASSLAGTGDAGELFF. Here the CDR3 DNA reads TGTGCCAGCAGCTTAGCCGGGACAGGGGATGCCGGGGAGCTGTTTTTT.

The chain recombines TRBV24-1 with TRBJ2-7; maybe TRBD2 (6 bases). Germline CDR1 is KGHDR and CDR2 is SFDVKD. The length of the CDR3 is 14 residues. V shed 4 bases and J shed 7 bases, with 16 bases lying between them. Here the CDR3 DNA reads TGTGCCACCAGTGAGCATCAGGGCGCGGGGGAGCAGTACTTC. This codes for CATSEHQGAGEQYF.

J is TRBJ1-2 and V is TRBV6-5; TRBD1 is a possible D gene (5 bases). CDR3 length: 14 residues. CDR1 is MNHEY, CDR2 SVGAGI, per germline. V dropped 2 bases and J dropped 8 bases, with 15 bases sitting between them. The CDR3, as DNA: TGTGCCAGCAGTTACAGGCAGGGCCAGGGAGGCTACACCTTC. Translated: CASSYRQGQGGYTF.

The genes are TRBV4-2 and TRBJ2-7; D is unclear. This CDR3 has 15 amino acids. Germline V gives CDR1 LGHNA, CDR2 YNFKEQ. The ends were cut back, 0 bases at V and 6 bases at J, with 15 bases in the middle. CDR3 DNA: TGTGCCAGCAGCCAAGATAGTTCTAGATCTCTCGAGCAGTACTTC. The encoded protein is CASSQDSSRSLEQYF.

The chain combines TRBV29-1 with TRBJ1-2, with TRBD1 matching over 9 bases. Germline CDR1 is SQVTM and CDR2 is ANQGSEA. This CDR3 has 13 residues. The trim removed 7 bases at V and 8 bases at J, leaving 11 bases unmatched. For the CDR3, the DNA is TGCAGCGGAGGGTGGACAGGGGCACGGGGCTACACCTTC. It encodes CSGGWTGARGYTF.

V is TRBV5-1 and J is TRBJ1-4; TRBD1 is a possible D gene (6 bases). V gave up 0 bases and J gave up 5 bases, with 11 bases separating them. CDR3 length: 15 residues. The V gene's germline CDR1 is SGHRS and CDR2 YFSETQ. The chain's CDR3 is CASSLGTVGNEKLFF. DNA for the CDR3: TGCGCCAGCAGCTTGGGGACAGTTGGGAATGAAAAACTGTTTTTT.

The chain employs TRBV5-1 and TRBJ1-6; the match to TRBD1 covers 10 bases. J lost 7 bases, V lost 4 bases, and 5 bases had no gene match. The CDR3 is 15 amino acids. Per the germline V gene, CDR1 is SGHRS and CDR2 is YFSETQ. For the CDR3, the DNA is TGCGCCAGCAGCATTGGACAGGGGGGGAATTCACCCCTCCACTTT. Translated: CASSIGQGGNSPLHF.

The gene calls are TRBV19 and TRBJ1-1; TRBD1 is a possible D gene (6 bases). Looked up from germline, CDR1 is LNHDA and CDR2 is SQIVND (reference sequence). The CDR3 is 14 residues long. V lost 4 bases and J 6 bases, leaving 15 bases between the germline ends. The CDR3 loop is CASSTWTVVSEAFF. As DNA, the CDR3 is TGTGCCAGTAGTACTTGGACAGTGGTGTCTGAAGCTTTCTTT.

The rearrangement joins TRBV4-1 to TRBJ2-3; tentative D call: TRBD1 (5 bases). The V end lost 2 bases, the J end lost 1 base, and 10 bases lay between the germline ends. The CDR3 is made up of 15 amino acids. Germline lookup yields CDR1 MGHRA and CDR2 YSYEKL. The CDR3 protein is CASSQTGVGTDTQYF. CDR3 DNA sequence: TGCGCCAGCAGCCAAACAGGAGTGGGCACAGATACGCAGTATTTT.

The rearrangement joins TRBV18 to TRBJ2-3; 14 nucleotides line up with TRBD2. Trimming took 4 bases from V and 2 from J; bases not matched to a gene: 5. The CDR3 extends over 17 amino acids. CDR1 is KGHSH and CDR2 is LQKENI in the germline V gene. CDR3 in amino acids: CASSLRTSGRSTDTQYF. As DNA, the CDR3 is TGTGCCAGCTCACTCCGGACTAGCGGGAGGTCCACAGATACGCAGTATTTT. Filled out from reference TRBV18 and TRBJ2-3, the complete variable domain reads NAGVMQNPRHLVRRRGQEARLRCSPMKGHSHVYWYRQLPEEGLKFMVYLQKENIIDESGMPKERFSAEFPKEGPSILRIQQVVRGDSAAYFCASSLRTSGRSTDTQYFGPGTRLTVL.

This chain links TRBV14 with TRBJ2-3; possibly TRBD1 for D (6 bases). V lost 0 bases, J lost 3 bases, and 16 bases lay in between. The germline V gene has CDR1 SGHDN and CDR2 FVKESK. The CDR3 loop spans 17 amino acids. CDR3 coding DNA: TGTGCCAGCAGCCAAGATCCCTTGGGCAGGGGTACAGATACGCAGTATTTT. This codes for CASSQDPLGRGTDTQYF.

The chain carries TRBV5-1 and TRBJ2-7, with 7 bases identical to TRBD2. The trim removed 0 bases at V and 6 bases at J, leaving 6 bases unmatched. The CDR3 extends over 14 amino acids. Germline-derived CDR1 and CDR2 are SGHRS and YFSETQ. The CDR3 region is CASSLAAGGSEQYF. CDR3 nucleotides: TGCGCCAGCAGCTTGGCCGCCGGGGGGTCCGAGCAGTACTTC.

A single count supports this clone. The rearrangement joins TRBV6-5 to TRBJ2-6; D ambiguous. The CDR3 totals 14 residues. V was cut by 5 bases and J by 0 bases, with 5 bases left in between. The germline V gene has CDR1 MNHEY and CDR2 SVGAGI. The CDR3 DNA is TGTGCCAGCAGTACAGTCTCTGGGGCCAACGTCCTGACTTTC. Translation: CASSTVSGANVLTF.

The V and J genes are TRBV6-5 and TRBJ2-2; 9 nucleotides line up with TRBD1. Unmatched junction bases numbered 5, after V lost 8 bases and J lost 4 bases. The germline gives CDR1 MNHEY, CDR2 SVGAGI. The CDR3 contains 14 residues. The CDR3 spells CASPGTGITGELFF. The CDR3 nucleotides read TGTGCCAGCCCCGGGACAGGGATCACCGGGGAGCTGTTTTTT.

On this clone itself: Additional DNA sequences in this sample encode the identical CDR3. The rearrangement uses TRBV4-1 and TRBJ1-1, with no clear D. CDR3 length: 15 amino acids. V lost 1 base, J lost 0 bases, and 9 bases lay in between. The germline CDR1 and CDR2 sequences are MGHRA and YSYEKL. The CDR3 nucleotides read TGCGCCAGCAGCCAAGGTGCAGGTATGAACACTGAAGCTTTCTTT. It codes for CASSQGAGMNTEAFF.

The chain is built from TRBV2 and TRBJ1-5; D is possibly TRBD1 (5 bases). This CDR3 comprises 14 residues. The V gene's germline CDR1 is SNHLY and CDR2 FYNNEI. V shed 2 bases and J shed 3 bases, with 8 bases lying between them. The CDR3 region has the DNA TGTGCCAGCAGTGAACAGGGTAACAATCAGCCCCAGCATTTT. Amino acids: CASSEQGNNQPQHF.

The chain has TRBV5-1 and TRBJ2-5; 7 bases line up with TRBD1. V shed 2 bases, J shed 3 bases, and the junction held 13 bases outside the gene matches. Germline V gives CDR1 SGHRS, CDR2 YFSETQ. The CDR3 has 17 residues. CDR3 sequence reads: CASSFEGQSPWEETQYF. The DNA for the CDR3 is TGCGCCAGCAGCTTCGAGGGACAGTCCCCTTGGGAAGAGACCCAGTACTTC.